The 6 T cell receptor beta chains below were found in one sample sequenced in a study of chemoradiotherapy in HPV16-positive cancers. Profiling relied on immunoSEQ multiplex PCR, and the TCRdb table lists in-frame clones only, not all of them. This repertoire shows 5,000 or so clones, 90% to 95% found once; its top ten account for 4.3%. This sample was taken from a patient who underwent chemoradiotherapy. These receptors were obtained from a human donor with HPV-associated anogenital cancer.

The V and J genes are TRBV19 and TRBJ1-3; TRBD1 might be the D (5 bases). The CDR3 covers 16 residues. In germline, CDR1 is LNHDA, CDR2 SQIVND (reference sequence). V was cut by 5 bases and J by 4 bases, with 18 bases left in between. The CDR3 DNA follows: TGTGCCAGTAGTGTCCACGGGGGAGTGCTCGGAAACACCATATATTTT. This sequence encodes CASSVHGGVLGNTIYF.

The chain combines TRBV5-1 with TRBJ1-2; 9 bases line up with TRBD1. The CDR3 loop spans 14 amino acids. Germline CDR1 and CDR2: SGHRS and YFSETQ. V lost 2 bases and J lost 7; bases outside the gene matches: 6. The CDR3 region is CASSLAPGQGGYTF. The CDR3 bases are TGCGCCAGCAGCTTAGCACCGGGACAGGGTGGCTACACCTTC.

The V gene is TRBV28, the J gene TRBJ2-1; D is perhaps TRBD1 (6 bases). The CDR3 runs to 13 residues. CDR1 is MDHEN and CDR2 is SYDVKM in the germline V gene. V was clipped by 3 bases and J by 3 bases, with 6 bases between them. CDR3 nucleotide sequence: TGTGCCAGCAGTTTGGACAGCTACAATGAGCAGTTCTTC. Its translation is CASSLDSYNEQFF.

The chain couples TRBV4-3 to TRBJ2-3, with TRBD2 matching 8 bases. CDR1 LGHNA and CDR2 YSLEER come from the germline V gene. Losses at the gene ends were 4 bases for V and 3 bases for J; bases not matched to a gene: 6. This CDR3 has 15 amino acids. For the CDR3, the DNA is TGCGCCAGCAGCCCGTCCGGGGGGGGAACAGATACGCAGTATTTT. Residues: CASSPSGGGTDTQYF.

This rearrangement joins TRBV6-1 to TRBJ2-1; 10 positions agree with TRBD1. The V gene's germline CDR1 is MNHNS and CDR2 SASEGT. J lost 7 bases, V lost 6 bases, and 3 bases had no gene match. The CDR3 is made up of 13 amino acids. The CDR3 spells CASSDRGPNEQFF. CDR3 nucleotide sequence: TGTGCCAGCAGCGACAGGGGGCCTAATGAGCAGTTCTTC.

This clone was detected once. The chain uses TRBV6-1 and TRBJ2-6, with D maybe TRBD1 (6 bases). V was cut by 1 base and J by 2 bases, with 9 bases left in between. CDR3 length equals 16 residues. Per the germline V gene, CDR1 is MNHNS and CDR2 is SASEGT. CDR3 loop: CASSEGWTAGANVLTF. For the CDR3, the DNA is TGTGCCAGCAGTGAAGGGTGGACAGCTGGGGCCAACGTCCTGACTTTC.